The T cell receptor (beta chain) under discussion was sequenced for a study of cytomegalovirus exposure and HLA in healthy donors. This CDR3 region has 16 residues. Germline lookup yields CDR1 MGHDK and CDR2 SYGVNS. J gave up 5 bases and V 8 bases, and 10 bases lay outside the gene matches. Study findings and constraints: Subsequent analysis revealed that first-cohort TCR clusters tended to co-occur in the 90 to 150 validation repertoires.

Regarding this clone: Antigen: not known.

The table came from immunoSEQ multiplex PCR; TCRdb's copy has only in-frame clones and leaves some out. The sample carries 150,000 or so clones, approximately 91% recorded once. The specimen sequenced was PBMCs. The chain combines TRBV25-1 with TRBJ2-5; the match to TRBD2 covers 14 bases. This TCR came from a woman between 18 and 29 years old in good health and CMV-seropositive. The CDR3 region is CASHTGTSGSRETQYF. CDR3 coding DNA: TGTGCCAGCCACACCGGGACTAGCGGGAGTAGGGAGACCCAGTACTTC. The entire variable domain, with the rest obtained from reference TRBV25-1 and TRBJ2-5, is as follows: EADIYQTPRYLVIGTGKKITLECSQTMGHDKMYWYQQDPGMELHLIHYSYGVNSTEKGDLSSESTVSRIRTEHFPLTLESARPSHTSQYLCASHTGTSGSRETQYFGPGTRLLVL.